This T cell receptor (beta chain) stems from a study of T cell changes during pregnancy in multiple sclerosis. From germline, CDR1 is SGHTA and CDR2 FQGNSA. The V end was cut by 0 bases, the J end by 10 bases, with 15 bases between. This CDR3 has 15 amino acids. Here immunoSEQ multiplex PCR was the method, and the copy in TCRdb shows in-frame clones only, minus some. The sample carries more than 55,000 clones, around 94% recorded once. The receptor was derived from a female donor with multiple sclerosis, enrolled in a pregnancy study. The starting material was peripheral blood, obtained in the third trimester of pregnancy. The rearrangement uses TRBV7-2 and TRBJ1-4, with D unclear. Here the CDR3 DNA reads TGTGCCAGCAGCTTAGCGCTAACAGCTTTTGGAAAACTGTTTTTT. It yields the protein CASSLALTAFGKLFF.